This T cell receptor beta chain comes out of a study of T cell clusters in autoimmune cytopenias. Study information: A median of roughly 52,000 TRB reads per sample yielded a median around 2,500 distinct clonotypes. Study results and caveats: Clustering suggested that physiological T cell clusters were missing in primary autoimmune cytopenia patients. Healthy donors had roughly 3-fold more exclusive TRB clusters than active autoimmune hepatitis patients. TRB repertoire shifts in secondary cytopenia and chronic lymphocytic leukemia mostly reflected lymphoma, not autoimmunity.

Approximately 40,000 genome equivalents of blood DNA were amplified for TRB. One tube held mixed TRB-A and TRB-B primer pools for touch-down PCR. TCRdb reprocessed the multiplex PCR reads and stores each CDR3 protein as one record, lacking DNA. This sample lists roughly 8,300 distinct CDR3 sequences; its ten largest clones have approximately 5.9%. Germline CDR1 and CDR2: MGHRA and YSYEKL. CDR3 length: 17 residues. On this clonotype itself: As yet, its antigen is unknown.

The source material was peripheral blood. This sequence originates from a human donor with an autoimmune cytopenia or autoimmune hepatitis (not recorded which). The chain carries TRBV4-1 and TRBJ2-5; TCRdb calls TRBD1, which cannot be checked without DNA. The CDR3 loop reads CASSQGQLNLIQETQYF.